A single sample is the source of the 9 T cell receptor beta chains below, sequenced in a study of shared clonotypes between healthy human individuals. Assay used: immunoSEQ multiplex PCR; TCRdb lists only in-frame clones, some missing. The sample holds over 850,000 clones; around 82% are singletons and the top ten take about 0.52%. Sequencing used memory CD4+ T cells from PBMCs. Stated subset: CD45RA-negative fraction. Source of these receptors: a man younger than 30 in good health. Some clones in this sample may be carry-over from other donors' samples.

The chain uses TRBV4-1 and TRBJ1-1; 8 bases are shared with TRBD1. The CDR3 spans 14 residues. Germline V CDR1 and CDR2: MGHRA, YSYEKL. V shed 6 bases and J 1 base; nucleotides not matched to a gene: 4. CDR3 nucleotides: TGCGCCAGCAGGAGAGACAGGGGGAACACTGAAGCTTTCTTT. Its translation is CASRRDRGNTEAFF.

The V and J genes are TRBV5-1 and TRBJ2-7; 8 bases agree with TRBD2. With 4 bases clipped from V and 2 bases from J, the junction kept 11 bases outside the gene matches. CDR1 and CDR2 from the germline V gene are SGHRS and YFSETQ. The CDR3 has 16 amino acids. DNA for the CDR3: TGCGCCAGCAGCCTACGGGAGGGCCCTTCAACCTACGAGCAGTACTTC. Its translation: CASSLREGPSTYEQYF. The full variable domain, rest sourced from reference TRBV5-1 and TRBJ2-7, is KAGVTQTPRYLIKTRGQQVTLSCSPISGHRSVSWYQQTPGQGLQFLFEYFSETQRNKGNFPGRFSGRQFSNSRSEMNVSTLELGDSALYLCASSLREGPSTYEQYFGPGTRLTVT.

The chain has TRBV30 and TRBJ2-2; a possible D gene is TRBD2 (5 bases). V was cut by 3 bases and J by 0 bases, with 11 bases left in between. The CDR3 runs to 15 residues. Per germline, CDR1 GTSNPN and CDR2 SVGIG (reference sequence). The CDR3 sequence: CAWRLSGSNTGELFF. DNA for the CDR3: TGTGCCTGGAGATTGAGCGGTTCGAACACCGGGGAGCTGTTTTTT. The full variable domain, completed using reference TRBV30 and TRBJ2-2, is SQTIHQWPATLVQPVGSPLSLECTVEGTSNPNLYWYRQAAGRGLQLLFYSVGIGQISSEVPQNLSASRPQDRQFILSSKKLLLSDSGFYLCAWRLSGSNTGELFFGEGSRLTVL.

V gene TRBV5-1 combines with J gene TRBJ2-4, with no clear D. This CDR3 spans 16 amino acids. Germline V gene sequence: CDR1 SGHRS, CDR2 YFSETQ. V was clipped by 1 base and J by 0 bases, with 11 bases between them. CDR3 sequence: CASSLTPYLAKNIQYF. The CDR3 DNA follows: TGCGCCAGCAGCTTGACTCCATACCTAGCCAAAAACATTCAGTACTTC.

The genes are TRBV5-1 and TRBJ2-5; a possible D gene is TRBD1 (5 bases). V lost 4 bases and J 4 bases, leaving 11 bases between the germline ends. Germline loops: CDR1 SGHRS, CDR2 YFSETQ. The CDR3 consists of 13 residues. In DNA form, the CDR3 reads TGCGCCAGCAGCACGGACATTCTAGAGACCCAGTACTTC. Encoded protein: CASSTDILETQYF.

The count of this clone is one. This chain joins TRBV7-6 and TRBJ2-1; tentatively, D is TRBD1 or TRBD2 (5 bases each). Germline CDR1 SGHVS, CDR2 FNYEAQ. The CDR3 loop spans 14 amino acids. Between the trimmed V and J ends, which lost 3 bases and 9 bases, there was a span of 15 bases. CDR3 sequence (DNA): TGTGCCAGCAGCTTCACCTACGGGGACGGTGAGCAGTTCTTC. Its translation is CASSFTYGDGEQFF.

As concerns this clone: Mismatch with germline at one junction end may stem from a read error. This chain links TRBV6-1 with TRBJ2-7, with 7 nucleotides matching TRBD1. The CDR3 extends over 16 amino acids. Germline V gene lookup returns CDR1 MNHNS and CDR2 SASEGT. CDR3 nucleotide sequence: TGTGCCAGCAGCGAAGGGGGCTCACCAAAAACCTACGAGCAGTACTTC. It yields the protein CASSEGGSPKTYEQYF.

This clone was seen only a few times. Here the CDR3 DNA reads TGTGCCTGGAGTGTACCCAGTGAAGCTTTCTTT. This translates into CAWSVPSEAFF. This chain connects TRBV30 to TRBJ1-1, with D uncertain. This CDR3 is 11 amino acids long. Per germline, CDR1 GTSNPN and CDR2 SVGIG (reference sequence). Trimming left V 0 bases short and J 7 bases short, with 6 bases between.

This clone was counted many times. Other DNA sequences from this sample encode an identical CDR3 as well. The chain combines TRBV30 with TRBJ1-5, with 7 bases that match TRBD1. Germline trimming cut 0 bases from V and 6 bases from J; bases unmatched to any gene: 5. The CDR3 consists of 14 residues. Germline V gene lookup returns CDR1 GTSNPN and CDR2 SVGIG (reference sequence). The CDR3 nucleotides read TGTGCCTGGAGTGTACGGACAGGAGGTCAGCCCCAGCATTTT. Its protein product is CAWSVRTGGQPQHF.